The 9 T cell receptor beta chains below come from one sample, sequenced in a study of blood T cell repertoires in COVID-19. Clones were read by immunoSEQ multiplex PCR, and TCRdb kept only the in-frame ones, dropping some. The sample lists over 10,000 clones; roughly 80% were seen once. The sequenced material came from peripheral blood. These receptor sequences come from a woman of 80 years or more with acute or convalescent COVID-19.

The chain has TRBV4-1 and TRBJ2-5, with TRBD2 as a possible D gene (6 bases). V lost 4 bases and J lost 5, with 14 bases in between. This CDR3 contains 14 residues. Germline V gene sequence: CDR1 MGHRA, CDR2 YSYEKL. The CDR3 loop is CASSRRDWGETQYF. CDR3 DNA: TGCGCCAGCAGCCGCCGGGACTGGGGCGAGACCCAGTACTTC.

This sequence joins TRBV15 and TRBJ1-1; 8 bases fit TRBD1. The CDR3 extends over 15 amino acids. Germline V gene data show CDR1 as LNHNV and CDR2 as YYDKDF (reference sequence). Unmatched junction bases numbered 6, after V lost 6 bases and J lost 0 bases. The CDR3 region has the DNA TGTGCCACCAGGTATTTCAGGGGGCTGAACACTGAAGCTTTCTTT. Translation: CATRYFRGLNTEAFF.

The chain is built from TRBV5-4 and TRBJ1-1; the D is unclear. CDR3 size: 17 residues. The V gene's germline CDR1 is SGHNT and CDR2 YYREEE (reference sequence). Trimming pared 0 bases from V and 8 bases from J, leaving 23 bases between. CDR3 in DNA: TGTGCCAGCAGCTTGGAATCGCAGCTGCTACAAGGAGGGGAAGCTTTCTTT. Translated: CASSLESQLLQGGEAFF.

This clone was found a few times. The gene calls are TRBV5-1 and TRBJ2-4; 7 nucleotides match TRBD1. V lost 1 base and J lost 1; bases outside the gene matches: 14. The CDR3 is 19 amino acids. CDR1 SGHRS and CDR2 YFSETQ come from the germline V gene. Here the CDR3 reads CASSLYGTVWPGAKNIQYF. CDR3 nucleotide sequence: TGCGCCAGCAGCTTGTACGGGACAGTTTGGCCTGGTGCCAAAAACATTCAGTACTTC.

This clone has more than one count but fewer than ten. In DNA, the CDR3 is TGTGCCAGCAGCGAGGCCTGGACAGGGGGCGGTAGGGACACTGAAGCTTTCTTT. Protein product: CASSEAWTGGGRDTEAFF. The J gene is TRBJ1-1, the V gene TRBV9, with 11 bases aligning to TRBD1. Trimming at V came to 3 bases and at J to 3 bases, leaving 13 bases not matched to a gene. This CDR3 has 18 residues. CDR1 is SGDLS, CDR2 YYNGEE, per germline.

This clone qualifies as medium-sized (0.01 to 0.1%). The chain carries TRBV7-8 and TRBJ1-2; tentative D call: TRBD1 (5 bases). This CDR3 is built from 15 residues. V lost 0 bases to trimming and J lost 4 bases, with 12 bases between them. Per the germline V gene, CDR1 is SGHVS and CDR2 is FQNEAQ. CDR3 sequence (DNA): TGTGCCAGCAGCTTAGCGTTACAGGCCAGCTATGGCTACACCTTC. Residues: CASSLALQASYGYTF.

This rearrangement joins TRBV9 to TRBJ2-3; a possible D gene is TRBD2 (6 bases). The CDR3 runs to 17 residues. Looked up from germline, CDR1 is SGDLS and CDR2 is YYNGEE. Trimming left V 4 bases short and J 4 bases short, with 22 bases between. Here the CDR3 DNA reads TGTGCCAGCAGCAGTCTCGATCTACCACTAGCATCAGATACGCAGTATTTT. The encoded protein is CASSSLDLPLASDTQYF.

The CDR3 nucleotides are TGTGCCAGCAGACTACAGGGGACTAATGAAAAACTGTTTTTT. Amino acid sequence: CASRLQGTNEKLFF. The J gene is TRBJ1-4, the V gene TRBV6-5; 7 positions agree with TRBD1. The CDR3 is 14 amino acids. After removal of 6 bases from V and 2 bases from J, the junction contained 3 bases not matched to a gene. Germline lookup yields CDR1 MNHEY and CDR2 SVGAGI.

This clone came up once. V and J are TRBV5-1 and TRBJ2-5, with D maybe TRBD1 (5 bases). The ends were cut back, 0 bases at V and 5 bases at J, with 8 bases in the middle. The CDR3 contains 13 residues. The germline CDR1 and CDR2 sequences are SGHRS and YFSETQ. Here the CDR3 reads CASSLAGMETQYF. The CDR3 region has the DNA TGCGCCAGCAGCTTGGCAGGGATGGAGACCCAGTACTTC.